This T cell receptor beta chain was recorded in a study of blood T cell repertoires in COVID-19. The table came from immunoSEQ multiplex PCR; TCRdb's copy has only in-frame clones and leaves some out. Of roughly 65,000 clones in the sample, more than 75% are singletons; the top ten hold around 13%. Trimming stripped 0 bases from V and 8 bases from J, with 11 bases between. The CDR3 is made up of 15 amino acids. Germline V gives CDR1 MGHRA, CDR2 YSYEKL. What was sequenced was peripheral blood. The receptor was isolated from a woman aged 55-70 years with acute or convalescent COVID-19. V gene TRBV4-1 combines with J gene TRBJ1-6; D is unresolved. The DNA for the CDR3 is TGCGCCAGCAGCCAAGACCGATATAACTATTCACCCCTCCACTTT. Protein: CASSQDRYNYSPLHF.